The clone carrying this T cell receptor (beta chain) has only a few counts. Its antigen is unidentified. Some clones are missing from TCRdb's copy, which holds only in-frame ones; the method was immunoSEQ multiplex PCR. The profile shows tens of thousands of clones, under 75% of them singletons. Antigen-specific CD4+ T cells expanded by the ViraFEST assay with viral peptide pools were then sequenced. When around ten days of culture had elapsed, CD4+ T cells were isolated. Having tested negative for nucleocapsid antibodies, the vaccine recipients showed no prior SARS-CoV-2 infection. The CDR3 loop spans 15 amino acids. V lost 5 bases to trimming and J lost 7 bases, with 18 bases between them. Germline V lookup: CDR1 SEHNR, CDR2 FQNEAQ (reference sequence). The record originates from a study of vaccination effects on CD4 cells after COVID-19. Study as a whole: Vaccination of participants consisted of two doses of either the BNT162b2 or mRNA-1273 vaccine. Overall study findings and caveats: Healthy vaccinees had only 1 of 255 vaccine-induced clones cross-react with common cold coronaviruses. The study had few convalescent patients and no early post-infection timepoints.

The sample was CD4+ T cells from PBMCs cultured with HCoV-OC43 spike peptides, taken before COVID-19 vaccination. Regarding subset: HCoV-OC43 spike overlapping peptide pool stimulation. The clonotype originates from a human donor who received a COVID-19 vaccine. The chain uses TRBV7-9 and TRBJ2-1, with D possibly being TRBD1 (5 bases). The CDR3 DNA follows: TGTGCCAGCAGCGGGGCGATCGGACGGCAAAATGAGCAGTTCTTC. It codes for CASSGAIGRQNEQFF. The full variable domain, rest sourced from reference TRBV7-9 and TRBJ2-1, is DTGVSQNPRHKITKRGQNVTFRCDPISEHNRLYWYRQTLGQGPEFLTYFQNEAQLEKSRLLSDRFSAERPKGSFSTLEIQRTEQGDSAMYLCASSGAIGRQNEQFFGPGTRLTVL.